The sample holds many counts of the clone carrying this T cell receptor beta chain. The antigen remains unidentified. The germline gives CDR1 DFQATT, CDR2 SNEGSKA (reference sequence). The CDR3 extends over 14 amino acids. The V gene lost 6 bases and the J gene lost 6 bases, with 18 bases spanning the gap. The sample belongs to a study of T cells in Graves' hyperthyroidism and ophthalmopathy. Notes on the study in general: Most thyroid clonotypes expanded above 0.001 were also detected in blood. In validation, the model predicted ophthalmopathy. These predictions came a median approximately 5.9 months before onset.

A NOSPECS grade of at least 4, a Clinical Activity Score of at least 3 and duration under 3 months were recorded in ophthalmopathy patients. The PBMCs were taken from about 10 ml of fresh peripheral blood. Amplification of TCR beta CDR3 regions was performed using RNA transcripts as template. Using the HTBI primer set, a first-round RT-PCR was run on the TCR CDR3. MiXCR, applied by TCRdb to the multiplex PCR reads, yields one record per CDR3 protein. The repertoire includes 450,000 to 600,000 distinct CDR3 sequences, nearly 20% of them detected once, and over 45% sits in the top ten. Sequencing was done on a sample of blood. The chain recombines TRBV20-1 with TRBJ2-4, with TRBD1 as a possible D gene (6 bases). This TCR derives from a middle-aged man with Graves' ophthalmopathy. As DNA, the CDR3 is TGCAGTGCGCGGAAGCAGGGGCGAGGAAACATTCAGTACTTC. Translation: CSARKQGRGNIQYF.